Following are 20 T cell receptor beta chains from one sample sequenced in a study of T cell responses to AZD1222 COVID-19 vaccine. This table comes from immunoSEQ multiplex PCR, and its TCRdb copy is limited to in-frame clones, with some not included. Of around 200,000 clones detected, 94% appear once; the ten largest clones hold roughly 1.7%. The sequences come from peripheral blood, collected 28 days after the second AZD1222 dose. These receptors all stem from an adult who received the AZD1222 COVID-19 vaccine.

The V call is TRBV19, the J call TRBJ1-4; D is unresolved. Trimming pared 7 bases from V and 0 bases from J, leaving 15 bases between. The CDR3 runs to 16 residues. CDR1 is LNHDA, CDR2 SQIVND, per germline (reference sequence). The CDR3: CASTLGRDTTNEKLFF. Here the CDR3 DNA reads TGTGCCAGTACCCTAGGCCGTGACACAACTAATGAAAAACTGTTTTTT.

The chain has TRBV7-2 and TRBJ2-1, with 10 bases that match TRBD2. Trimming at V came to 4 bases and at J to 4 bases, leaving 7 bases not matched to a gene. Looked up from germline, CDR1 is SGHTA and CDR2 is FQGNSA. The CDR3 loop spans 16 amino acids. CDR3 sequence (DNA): TGTGCCAGCAGCTCCTTAGCGGGGGGTTCGTACAATGAGCAGTTCTTC. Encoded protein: CASSSLAGGSYNEQFF.

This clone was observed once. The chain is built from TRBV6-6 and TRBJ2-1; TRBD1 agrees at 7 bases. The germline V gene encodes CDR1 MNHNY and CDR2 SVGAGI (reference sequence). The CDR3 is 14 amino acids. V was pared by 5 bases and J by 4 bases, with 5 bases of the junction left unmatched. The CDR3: CASSGDSPYNEQFF. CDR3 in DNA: TGTGCCAGCAGTGGGGACAGCCCTTACAATGAGCAGTTCTTC.

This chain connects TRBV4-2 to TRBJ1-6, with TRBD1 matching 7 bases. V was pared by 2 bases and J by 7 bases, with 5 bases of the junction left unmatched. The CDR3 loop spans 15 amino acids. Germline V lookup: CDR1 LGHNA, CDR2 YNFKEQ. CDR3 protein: CASSQTTGNNSPLHF. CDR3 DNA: TGTGCCAGCAGCCAAACGACAGGGAACAATTCACCCCTCCACTTT.

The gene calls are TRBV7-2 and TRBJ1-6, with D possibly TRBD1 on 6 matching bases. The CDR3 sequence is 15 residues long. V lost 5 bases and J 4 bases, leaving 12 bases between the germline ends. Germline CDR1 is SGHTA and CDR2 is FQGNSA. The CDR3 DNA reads TGTGCCAGCAGCCCATCAGGGGTGTATAATTCACCCCTCCACTTT. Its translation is CASSPSGVYNSPLHF.

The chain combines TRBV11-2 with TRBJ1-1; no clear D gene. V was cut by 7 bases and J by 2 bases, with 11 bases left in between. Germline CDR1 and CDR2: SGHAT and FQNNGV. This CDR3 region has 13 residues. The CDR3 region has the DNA TGTGCCAGCAAACGAGGCCTTAACACTGAAGCTTTCTTT. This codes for CASKRGLNTEAFF.

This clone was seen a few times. The CDR3 spells CASSQVDASGDGYTF. The CDR3 bases are TGTGCCAGCAGCCAAGTCGATGCCTCAGGGGATGGCTACACCTTC. The chain carries TRBV4-2 and TRBJ1-2, with a weak D call TRBD1 (6 bases). The V end lost 1 base, the J end lost 6 bases, and 15 bases lay between the germline ends. The CDR3 loop spans 15 amino acids. Looked up from germline, CDR1 is LGHNA and CDR2 is YNFKEQ.

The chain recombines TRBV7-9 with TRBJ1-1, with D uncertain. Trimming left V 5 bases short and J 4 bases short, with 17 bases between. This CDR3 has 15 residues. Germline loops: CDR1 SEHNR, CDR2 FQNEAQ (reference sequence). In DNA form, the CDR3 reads TGTGCCAGCAGCCCGCCCAGTGACATCTTCACTGAAGCTTTCTTT. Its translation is CASSPPSDIFTEAFF.

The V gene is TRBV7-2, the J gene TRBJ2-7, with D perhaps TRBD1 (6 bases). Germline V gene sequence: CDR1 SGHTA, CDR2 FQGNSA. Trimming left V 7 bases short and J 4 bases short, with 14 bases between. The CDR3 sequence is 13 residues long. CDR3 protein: CASNQPGTYEQYF. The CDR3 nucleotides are TGTGCCAGCAACCAACCCGGGACATACGAGCAGTACTTC.

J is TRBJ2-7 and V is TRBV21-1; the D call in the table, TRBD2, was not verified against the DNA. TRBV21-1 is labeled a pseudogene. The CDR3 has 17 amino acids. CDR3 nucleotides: TGTGCCAGCTTTCTGGTTTTGCGCGGGAGGGCCAATTACGAGCAGTACTTC. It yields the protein CASFLVLRGRANYEQYF.

DNA for the CDR3: TGCAGTGCTAGTCGACGGACCAGCTCCTATAATTCACCCCTCCACTTT. This encodes CSASRRTSSYNSPLHF. This chain connects TRBV20-1 to TRBJ1-6; D remains unclear. Per germline, CDR1 DFQATT and CDR2 SNEGSKA (reference sequence). The CDR3 has 16 residues. Trimming removed 3 bases from V and 0 bases from J, with 12 bases in between.

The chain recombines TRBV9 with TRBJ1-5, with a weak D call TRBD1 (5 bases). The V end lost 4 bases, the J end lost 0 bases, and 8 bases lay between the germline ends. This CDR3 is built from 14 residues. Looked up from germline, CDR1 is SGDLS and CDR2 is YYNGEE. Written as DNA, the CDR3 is TGTGCCAGCAGCAACAGGAATAGCAATCAGCCCCAGCATTTT. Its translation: CASSNRNSNQPQHF.

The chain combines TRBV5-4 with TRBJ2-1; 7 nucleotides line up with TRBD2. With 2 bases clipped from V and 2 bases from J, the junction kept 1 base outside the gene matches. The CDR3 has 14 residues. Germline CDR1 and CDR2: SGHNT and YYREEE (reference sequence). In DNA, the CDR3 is TGTGCCAGCAGCTTAGGGACTACCTACAATGAGCAGTTCTTC. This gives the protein CASSLGTTYNEQFF.

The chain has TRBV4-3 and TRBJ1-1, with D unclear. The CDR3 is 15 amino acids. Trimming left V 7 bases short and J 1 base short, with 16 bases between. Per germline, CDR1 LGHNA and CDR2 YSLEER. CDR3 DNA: TGCGCCAGCACTCCTATGGCCGCTTCGAACACTGAAGCTTTCTTT. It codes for CASTPMAASNTEAFF.

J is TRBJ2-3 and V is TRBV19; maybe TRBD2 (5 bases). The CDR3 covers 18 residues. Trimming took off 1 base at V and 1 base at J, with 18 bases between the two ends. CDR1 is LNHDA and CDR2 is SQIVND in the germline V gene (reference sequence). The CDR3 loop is CASSIAPPGVRGTDTQYF. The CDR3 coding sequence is TGTGCCAGTAGTATAGCCCCCCCAGGCGTGAGGGGCACAGATACGCAGTATTTT.

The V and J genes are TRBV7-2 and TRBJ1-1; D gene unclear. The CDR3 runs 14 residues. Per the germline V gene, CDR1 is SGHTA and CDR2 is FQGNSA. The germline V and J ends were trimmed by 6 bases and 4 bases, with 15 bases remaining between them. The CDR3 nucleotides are TGTGCCAGCAGGAGGAGGGCAGGAGGCACTGAAGCTTTCTTT. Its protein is CASRRRAGGTEAFF.

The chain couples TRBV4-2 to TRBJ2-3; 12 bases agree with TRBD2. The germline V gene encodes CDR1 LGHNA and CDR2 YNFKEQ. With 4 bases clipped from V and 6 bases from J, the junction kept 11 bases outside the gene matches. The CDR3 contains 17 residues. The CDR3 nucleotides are TGTGCCAGCAGCCGGACCGGGACTAGCGGGCCGATGGATACGCAGTATTTT. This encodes CASSRTGTSGPMDTQYF.

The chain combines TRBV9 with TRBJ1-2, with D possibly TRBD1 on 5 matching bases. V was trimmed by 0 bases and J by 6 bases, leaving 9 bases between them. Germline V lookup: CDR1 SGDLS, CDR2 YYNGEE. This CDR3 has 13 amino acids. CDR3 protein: CASSVGTTDGYTF. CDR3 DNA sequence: TGTGCCAGCAGCGTAGGGACGACAGATGGCTACACCTTC. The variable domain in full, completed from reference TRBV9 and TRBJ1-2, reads DSGVTQTPKHLITATGQRVTLRCSPRSGDLSVYWYQQSLDQGLQFLIQYYNGEERAKGNILERFSAQQFPDLHSELNLSSLELGDSALYFCASSVGTTDGYTFGSGTRLTVV.

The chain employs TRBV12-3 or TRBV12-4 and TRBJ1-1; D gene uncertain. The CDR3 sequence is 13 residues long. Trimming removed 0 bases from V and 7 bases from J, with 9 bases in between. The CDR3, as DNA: TGTGCCAGCAGTTTAGCGCTTTCAGGTGAAGCTTTCTTT. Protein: CASSLALSGEAFF.

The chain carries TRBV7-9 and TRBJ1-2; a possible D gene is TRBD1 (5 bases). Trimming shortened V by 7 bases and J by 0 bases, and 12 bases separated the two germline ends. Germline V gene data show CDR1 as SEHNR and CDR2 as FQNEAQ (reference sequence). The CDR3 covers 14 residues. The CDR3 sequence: CASTLMGANYGYTF. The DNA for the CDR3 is TGTGCCAGCACCCTAATGGGGGCTAACTATGGCTACACCTTC. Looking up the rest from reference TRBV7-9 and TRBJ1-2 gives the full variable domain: DTGVSQNPRHKITKRGQNVTFRCDPISEHNRLYWYRQTLGQGPEFLTYFQNEAQLEKSRLLSDRFSAERPKGSFSTLEIQRTEQGDSAMYLCASTLMGANYGYTFGSGTRLTVV.